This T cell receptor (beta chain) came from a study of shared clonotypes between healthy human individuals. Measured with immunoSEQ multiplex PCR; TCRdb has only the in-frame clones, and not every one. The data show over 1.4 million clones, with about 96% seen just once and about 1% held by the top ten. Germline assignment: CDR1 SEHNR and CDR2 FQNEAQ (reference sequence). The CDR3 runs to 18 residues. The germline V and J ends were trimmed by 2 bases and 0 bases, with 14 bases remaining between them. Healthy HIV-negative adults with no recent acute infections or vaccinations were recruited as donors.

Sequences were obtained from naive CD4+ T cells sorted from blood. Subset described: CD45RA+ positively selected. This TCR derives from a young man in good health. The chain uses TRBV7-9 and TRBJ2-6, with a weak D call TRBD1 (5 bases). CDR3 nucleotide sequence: TGTGCCAGCAGCTTATATGCAGGGCTGAGCTCTGGGGCCAACGTCCTGACTTTC. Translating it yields CASSLYAGLSSGANVLTF.